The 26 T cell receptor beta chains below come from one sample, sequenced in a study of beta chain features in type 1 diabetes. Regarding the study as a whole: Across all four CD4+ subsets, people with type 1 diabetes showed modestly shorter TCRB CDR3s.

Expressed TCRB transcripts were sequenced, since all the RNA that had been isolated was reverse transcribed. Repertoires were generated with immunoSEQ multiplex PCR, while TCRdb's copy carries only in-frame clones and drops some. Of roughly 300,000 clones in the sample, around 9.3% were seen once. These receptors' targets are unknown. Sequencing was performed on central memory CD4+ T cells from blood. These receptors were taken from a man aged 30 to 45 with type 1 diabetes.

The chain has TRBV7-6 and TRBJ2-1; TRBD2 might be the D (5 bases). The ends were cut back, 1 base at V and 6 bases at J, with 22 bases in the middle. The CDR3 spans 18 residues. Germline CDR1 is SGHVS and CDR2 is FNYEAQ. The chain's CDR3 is CASSLVGVESGWTNEQFF. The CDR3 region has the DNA TGTGCCAGCAGCTTAGTTGGAGTTGAGTCGGGGTGGACCAATGAGCAGTTCTTC.

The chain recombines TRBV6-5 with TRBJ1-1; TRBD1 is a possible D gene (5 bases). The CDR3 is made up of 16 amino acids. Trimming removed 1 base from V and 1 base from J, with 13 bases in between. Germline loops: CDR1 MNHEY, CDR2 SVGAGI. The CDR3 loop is CASSYFSTGANTEAFF. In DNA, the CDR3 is TGTGCCAGCAGTTACTTTTCTACAGGAGCGAACACTGAAGCTTTCTTT.

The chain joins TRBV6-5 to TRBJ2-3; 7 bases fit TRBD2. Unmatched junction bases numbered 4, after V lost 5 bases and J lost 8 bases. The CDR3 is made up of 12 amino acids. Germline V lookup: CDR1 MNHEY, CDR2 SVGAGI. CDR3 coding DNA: TGTGCCAGCAGTCAGGCTAGCGGTACGCAGTATTTT. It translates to CASSQASGTQYF.

CDR3 residues: CASGNNDRGHDEQYF. CDR3 in DNA: TGTGCCAGTGGCAATAACGACAGGGGGCATGACGAGCAGTACTTC. The V and J genes are TRBV19 and TRBJ2-7, with 10 bases lining up with TRBD1. Trimming removed 8 bases from V and 5 bases from J; junction bases left unmatched: 12. This CDR3 region has 15 residues. CDR1 and CDR2 from the germline V gene are LNHDA and SQIVND (reference sequence).

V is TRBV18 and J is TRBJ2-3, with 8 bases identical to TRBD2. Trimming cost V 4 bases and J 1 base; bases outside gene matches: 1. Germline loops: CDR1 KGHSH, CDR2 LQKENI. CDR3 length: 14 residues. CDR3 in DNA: TGTGCCAGCTCACAGACTAGCGGCACAGATACGCAGTATTTT. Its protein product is CASSQTSGTDTQYF.

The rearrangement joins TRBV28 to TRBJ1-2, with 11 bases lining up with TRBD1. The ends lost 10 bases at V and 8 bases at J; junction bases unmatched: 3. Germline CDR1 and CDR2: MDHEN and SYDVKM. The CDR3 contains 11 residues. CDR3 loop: CATDRGLGYTF. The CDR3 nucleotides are TGTGCCACGGACAGGGGGCTGGGCTACACCTTC.

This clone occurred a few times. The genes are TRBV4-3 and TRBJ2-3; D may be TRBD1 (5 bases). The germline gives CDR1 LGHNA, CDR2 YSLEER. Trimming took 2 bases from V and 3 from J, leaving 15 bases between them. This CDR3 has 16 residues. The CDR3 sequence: CASSQLQGRATDTQYF. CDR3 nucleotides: TGCGCCAGCAGCCAACTCCAGGGTAGGGCAACAGATACGCAGTATTTT.

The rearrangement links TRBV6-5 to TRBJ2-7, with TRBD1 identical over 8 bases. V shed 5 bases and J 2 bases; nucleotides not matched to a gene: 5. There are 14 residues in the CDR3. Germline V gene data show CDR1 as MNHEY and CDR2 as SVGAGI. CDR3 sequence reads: CASSRTGSTYEQYF. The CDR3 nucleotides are TGTGCCAGCAGTCGGACAGGGAGCACCTACGAGCAGTACTTC.

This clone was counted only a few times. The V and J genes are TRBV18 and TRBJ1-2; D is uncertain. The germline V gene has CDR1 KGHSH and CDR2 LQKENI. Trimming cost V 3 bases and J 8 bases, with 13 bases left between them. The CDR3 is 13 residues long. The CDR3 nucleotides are TGTGCCAGCTCACCCGACTCCGGGTCCGGCTACACCTTC. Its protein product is CASSPDSGSGYTF.

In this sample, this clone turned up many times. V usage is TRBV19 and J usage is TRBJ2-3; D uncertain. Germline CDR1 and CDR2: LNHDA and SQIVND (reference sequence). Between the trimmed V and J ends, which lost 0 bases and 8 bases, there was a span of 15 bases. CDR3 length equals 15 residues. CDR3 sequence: CASSIDLDRPSTQYF. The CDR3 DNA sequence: TGTGCCAGTAGTATAGACTTGGACCGTCCGAGTACGCAGTATTTT.

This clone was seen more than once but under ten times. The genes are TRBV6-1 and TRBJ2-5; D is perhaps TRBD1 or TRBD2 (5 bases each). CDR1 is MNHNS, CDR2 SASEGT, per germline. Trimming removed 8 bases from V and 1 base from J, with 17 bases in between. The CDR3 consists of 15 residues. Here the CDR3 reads CASQLVRGVQETQYF. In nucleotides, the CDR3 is TGTGCCAGCCAGTTGGTCCGAGGGGTCCAAGAGACCCAGTACTTC.

CDR3 region: CASSPLGYEQYF. CDR3 DNA sequence: TGTGCCAGCTCACCACTCGGGTACGAGCAGTACTTC. The chain uses TRBV18 and TRBJ2-7; D not resolved. Germline lookup yields CDR1 KGHSH and CDR2 LQKENI. The CDR3 is made up of 12 amino acids. Deletions cut 1 base from V and 4 bases from J, with 5 bases between.

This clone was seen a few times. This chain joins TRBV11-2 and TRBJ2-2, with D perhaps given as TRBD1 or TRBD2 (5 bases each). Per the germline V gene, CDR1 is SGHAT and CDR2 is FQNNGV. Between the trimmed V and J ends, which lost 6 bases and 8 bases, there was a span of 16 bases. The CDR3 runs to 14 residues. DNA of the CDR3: TGTGCCAGCAGTCCACTGGGGGACGTTGGGGAGCTGTTTTTT. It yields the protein CASSPLGDVGELFF.

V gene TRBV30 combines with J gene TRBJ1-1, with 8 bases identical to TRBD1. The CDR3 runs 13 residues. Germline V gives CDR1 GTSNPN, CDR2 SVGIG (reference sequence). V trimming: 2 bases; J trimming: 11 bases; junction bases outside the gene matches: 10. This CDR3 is CAWSSSDRGQAFF. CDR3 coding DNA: TGTGCCTGGAGTTCCTCCGACAGGGGCCAGGCTTTCTTT.

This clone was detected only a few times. Here the CDR3 DNA reads TGCAGTGCTAAAGAACGTGGCTACACCTTC. It translates to CSAKERGYTF. The chain carries TRBV20-1 and TRBJ1-2; D gene uncertain. The V end lost 4 bases, the J end lost 7 bases, and 7 bases lay between the germline ends. CDR3 length equals 10 residues. The germline V gene has CDR1 DFQATT and CDR2 SNEGSKA (reference sequence).

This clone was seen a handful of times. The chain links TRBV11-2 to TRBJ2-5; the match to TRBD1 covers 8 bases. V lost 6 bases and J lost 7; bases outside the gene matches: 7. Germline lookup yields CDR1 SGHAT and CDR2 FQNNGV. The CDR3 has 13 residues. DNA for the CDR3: TGTGCCAGCAGTTCAGGGGGCATCGGGACCCAGTACTTC. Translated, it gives CASSSGGIGTQYF.

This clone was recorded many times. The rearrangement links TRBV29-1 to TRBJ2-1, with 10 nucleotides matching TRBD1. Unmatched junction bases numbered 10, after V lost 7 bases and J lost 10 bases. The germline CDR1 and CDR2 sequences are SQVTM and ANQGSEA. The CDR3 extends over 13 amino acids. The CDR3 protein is CSAPLTGGREQFF. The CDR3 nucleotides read TGCAGCGCCCCTCTGACAGGGGGCAGGGAGCAGTTCTTC.

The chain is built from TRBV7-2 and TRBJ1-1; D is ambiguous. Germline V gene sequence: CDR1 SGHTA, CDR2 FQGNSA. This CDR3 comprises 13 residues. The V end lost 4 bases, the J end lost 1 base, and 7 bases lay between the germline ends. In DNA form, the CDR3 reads TGTGCCAGCAGCTGGAACTCGAACACTGAAGCTTTCTTT. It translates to CASSWNSNTEAFF. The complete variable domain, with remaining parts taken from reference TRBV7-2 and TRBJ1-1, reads GAGVSQSPSNKVTEKGKDVELRCDPISGHTALYWYRQSLGQGLEFLIYFQGNSAPDKSGLPSDRFSAERTGGSVSTLTIQRTQQEDSAVYLCASSWNSNTEAFFGQGTRLTVV.

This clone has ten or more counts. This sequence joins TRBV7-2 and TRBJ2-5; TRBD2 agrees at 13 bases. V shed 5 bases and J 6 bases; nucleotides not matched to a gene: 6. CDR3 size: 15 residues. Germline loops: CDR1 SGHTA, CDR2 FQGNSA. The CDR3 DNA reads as TGTGCCAGCAGCCAACTAGCGGGGGGGCTGAAGACCCAGTACTTC. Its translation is CASSQLAGGLKTQYF.

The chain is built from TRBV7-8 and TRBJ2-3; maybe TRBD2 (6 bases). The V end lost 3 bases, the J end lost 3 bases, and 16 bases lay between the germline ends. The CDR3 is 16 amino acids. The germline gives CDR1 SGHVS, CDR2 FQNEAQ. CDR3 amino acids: CASSLRHQRGTDTQYF. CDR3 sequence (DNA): TGTGCCAGCAGCTTGAGGCATCAACGGGGGACAGATACGCAGTATTTT. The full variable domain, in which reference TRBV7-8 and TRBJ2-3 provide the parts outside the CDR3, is GAGVSQSPRYKVAKRGQDVALRCDPISGHVSLFWYQQALGQGPEFLTYFQNEAQLDKSGLPSDRFFAERPEGSVSTLKIQRTQQEDSAVYLCASSLRHQRGTDTQYFGPGTRLTVL.

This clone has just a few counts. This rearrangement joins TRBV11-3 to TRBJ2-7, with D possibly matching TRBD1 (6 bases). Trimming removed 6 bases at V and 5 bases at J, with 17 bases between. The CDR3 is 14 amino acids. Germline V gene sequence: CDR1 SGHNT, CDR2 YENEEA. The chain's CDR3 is CASRPNRDSNEQYF. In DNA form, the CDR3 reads TGTGCCAGCAGACCTAACAGGGATTCCAACGAGCAGTACTTC.

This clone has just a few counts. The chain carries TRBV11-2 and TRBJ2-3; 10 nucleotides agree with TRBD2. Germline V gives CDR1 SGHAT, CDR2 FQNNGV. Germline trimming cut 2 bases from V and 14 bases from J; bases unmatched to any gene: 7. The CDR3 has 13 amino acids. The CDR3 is CASSLLEAGGRYF. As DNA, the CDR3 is TGTGCCAGCAGCTTACTAGAAGCGGGGGGGCGGTATTTT.

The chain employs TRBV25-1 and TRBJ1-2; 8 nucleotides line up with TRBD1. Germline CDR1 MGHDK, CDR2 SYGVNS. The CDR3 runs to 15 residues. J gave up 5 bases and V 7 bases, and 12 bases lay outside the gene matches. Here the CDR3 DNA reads TGTGCCAGCACCCCAGCGACAGGGGATCCTTATGGCTACACCTTC. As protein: CASTPATGDPYGYTF.

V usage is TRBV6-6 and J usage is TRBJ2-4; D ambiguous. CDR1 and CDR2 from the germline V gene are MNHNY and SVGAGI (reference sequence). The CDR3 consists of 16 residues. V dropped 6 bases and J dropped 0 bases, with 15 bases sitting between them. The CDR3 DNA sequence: TGTGCCAGCAGAACTTTGAGTGGTTTAGCCAAAAACATTCAGTACTTC. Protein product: CASRTLSGLAKNIQYF.

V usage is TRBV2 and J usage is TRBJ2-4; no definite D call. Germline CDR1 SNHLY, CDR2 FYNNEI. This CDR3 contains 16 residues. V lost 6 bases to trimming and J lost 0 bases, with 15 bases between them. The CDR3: CASRATPQLAKNIQYF. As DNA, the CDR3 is TGTGCCAGCAGGGCGACACCGCAGTTAGCCAAAAACATTCAGTACTTC.

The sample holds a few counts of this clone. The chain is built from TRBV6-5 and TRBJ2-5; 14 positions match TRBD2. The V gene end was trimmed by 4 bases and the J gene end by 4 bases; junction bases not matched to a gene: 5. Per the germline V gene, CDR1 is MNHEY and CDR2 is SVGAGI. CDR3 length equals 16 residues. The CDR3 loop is CASSSGTSGGVETQYF. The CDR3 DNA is TGTGCCAGCAGTTCCGGGACTAGCGGGGGAGTAGAGACCCAGTACTTC.